This TCR beta chain appears in the sequencing data of a study of CD8 T cells in ankylosing spondylitis. Study-level points and caveats: Previous work reported some of these motif variants in the synovial fluid and blood of reactive arthritis.

J gave up 4 bases and V 4 bases, and 1 base lay outside the gene matches. Germline CDR1 reads SQVTM; CDR2 reads ANQGSEA. The CDR3 totals 13 residues. This clonotype was seen more than once but under ten times. Its antigen is unknown. TCRdb itself ran the 5' RACE reads through MiXCR, one entry per CDR3 protein. The table has roughly 200,000 distinct CDR3 sequences, around 13% seen once. The specimen sequenced was blood, either unsorted or a sorted T cell fraction (not recorded which). This chain links TRBV29-1 with TRBJ2-1; 10 nucleotides align to TRBD2. The receptor comes from a male donor with ankylosing spondylitis or in good health (not recorded which). CDR3 sequence: CSVGLAGYNEQFF. The CDR3 DNA sequence: TGCAGCGTTGGACTAGCGGGTTACAATGAGCAGTTCTTC.